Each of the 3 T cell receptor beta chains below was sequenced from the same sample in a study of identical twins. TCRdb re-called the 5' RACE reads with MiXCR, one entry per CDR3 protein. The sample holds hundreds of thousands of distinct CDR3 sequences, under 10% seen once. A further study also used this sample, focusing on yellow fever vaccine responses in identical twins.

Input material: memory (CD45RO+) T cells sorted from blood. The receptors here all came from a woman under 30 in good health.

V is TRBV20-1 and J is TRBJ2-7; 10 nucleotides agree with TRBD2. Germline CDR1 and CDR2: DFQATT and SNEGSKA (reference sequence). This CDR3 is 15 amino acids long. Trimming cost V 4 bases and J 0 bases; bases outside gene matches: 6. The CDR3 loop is CSATRAGGSSYEQYF. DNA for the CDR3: TGCAGTGCTACCCGAGCGGGAGGGAGCTCCTACGAGCAGTACTTC.

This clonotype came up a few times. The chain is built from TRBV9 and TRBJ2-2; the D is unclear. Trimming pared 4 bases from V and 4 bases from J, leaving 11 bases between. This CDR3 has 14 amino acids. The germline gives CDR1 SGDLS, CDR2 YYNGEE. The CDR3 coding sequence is TGTGCCAGCAGCCCTGCGGTTATCACCGGGGAGCTGTTTTTT. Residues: CASSPAVITGELFF.

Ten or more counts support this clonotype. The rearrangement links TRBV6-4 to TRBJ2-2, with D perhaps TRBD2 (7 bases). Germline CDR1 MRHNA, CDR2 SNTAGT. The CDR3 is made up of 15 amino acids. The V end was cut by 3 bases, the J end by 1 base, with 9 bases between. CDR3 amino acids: CASSEGGENTGELFF. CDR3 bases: TGTGCCAGCAGTGAAGGGGGGGAGAACACCGGGGAGCTGTTTTTT.